These T cell receptor beta chains were read from a single sample in a study of T cell responses to AZD1222 COVID-19 vaccine. Sequencing used immunoSEQ multiplex PCR; TCRdb keeps in-frame clones, though not all of them. Of 130,000 or so clones in the sample, more than 85% were seen once. Here the sequenced sample was peripheral blood, taken 28 days after the second AZD1222 dose. The receptors stem from an adult who received the AZD1222 COVID-19 vaccine. Both conserved end residues are part of each CDR3. Fields, in order: CDR3 length, V gene, D gene, clone size, J gene, CDR3 DNA, CDR3 protein. The D gene is left open where the match is weak. Clone size appears in some rows only: once, few, many, or a class for an expanded clone.

17	TRBV3-1/TRBV3-2	.	.	TRBJ1-1	TGTGCCAGCAGTATAGAACACTCGGGGGCCCGGAACACTGAAGCTTTCTTT	CASSIEHSGARNTEAFF
12	TRBV6-2/TRBV6-3	.	.	TRBJ1-2	TGTGCCAGCAGTTACGGGAGCTATGGCTACACCTTC	CASSYGSYGYTF
11	TRBV7-9	.	few	TRBJ1-2	TGTGCCAGCAGCTCCGGGTTAGGCTACACCTTC	CASSSGLGYTF
16	TRBV6-6	TRBD1	.	TRBJ1-6	TGTGCCAGCAGTTACCCACCGGGACAGGGTAATTCACCCCTCCACTTT	CASSYPPGQGNSPLHF
14	TRBV11-3	.	.	TRBJ2-7	TGTGCCAGCAGCCTCAGCGGTTCATCCTACGAGCAGTACTTC	CASSLSGSSYEQYF
16	TRBV7-9	TRBD2	.	TRBJ2-5	TGTGCCAGCAGCTTAGGACTAGCGGGGGGGCAAGAGACCCAGTACTTC	CASSLGLAGGQETQYF
15	TRBV30	.	.	TRBJ1-1	TGTGCCTGGAGTCTCTTAGGTCCTCTGAACACTGAAGCTTTCTTT	CAWSLLGPLNTEAFF
15	TRBV28	.	.	TRBJ2-4	TGTGCCAGCAGTTTTAGTGGGACAGCCAAAAACATTCAGTACTTC	CASSFSGTAKNIQYF
14	TRBV5-1	.	.	TRBJ1-4	TGCGCCAGCAGCGGTGGGGGCCCTAATGAAAAACTGTTTTTT	CASSGGGPNEKLFF
12	TRBV5-1	TRBD1	once	TRBJ2-7	TGCGCCAGCAGCCCGACAGGGACCGAGCAGTACTTC	CASSPTGTEQYF
15	TRBV4-1	.	.	TRBJ2-2	TGCGCCAGCAGCCAAGGGGTTCTGAATCCCGGGGAGCTGTTTTTT	CASSQGVLNPGELFF
17	TRBV18	.	.	TRBJ2-3	TGTGCCAGCTCACCAGGGGAGCGCTACGGATTCACAGATACGCAGTATTTT	CASSPGERYGFTDTQYF
14	TRBV4-1	.	.	TRBJ1-2	TGCGCCAGCAGCCAAGTCCCACGGGGCTATGGCTACACCTTC	CASSQVPRGYGYTF
15	TRBV7-6	.	.	TRBJ2-1	TGTGCCAGCAGTCTAGACTCCATTGGCTACAATGAGCAGTTCTTC	CASSLDSIGYNEQFF
15	TRBV28	TRBD1	.	TRBJ1-1	TGTGCCAGCACCACTTCAGGACAGGGGAACACTGAAGCTTTCTTT	CASTTSGQGNTEAFF
13	TRBV28	.	.	TRBJ2-6	TGTGCCAGCACCCAAACTGGGGCCAACGTCCTGACTTTC	CASTQTGANVLTF
15	TRBV6-5	TRBD1	.	TRBJ2-5	TGTGCCAGCAGTTCGGACAGGGGGCATCTAGAGACCCAGTACTTC	CASSSDRGHLETQYF
16	TRBV7-6	.	.	TRBJ1-5	TGTGCCAGCAGCCAGAGGGGAGGAACGGGCAATCAGCCCCAGCATTTT	CASSQRGGTGNQPQHF
15	TRBV6-1	.	.	TRBJ2-4	TGTGCCAGCAGTGAAAGGGGATTAAGCAAAAACATTCAGTACTTC	CASSERGLSKNIQYF
17	TRBV28	TRBD1	.	TRBJ1-5	TGTGCCAGCAGTTTCTGGACAGGGGGCGGCCGAGGTCAGCCCCAGCATTTT	CASSFWTGGGRGQPQHF
16	TRBV7-3	TRBD2	.	TRBJ2-1	TGTGCCAGCAGCCCTACCAGGAGGGGTGGGGAGGGTGAGCAGTTCTTC	CASSPTRRGGEGEQFF
15	TRBV5-4	.	.	TRBJ1-6	TGTGCCAGCAGCTTGTCCGCGAACTATAATTCACCCCTCCACTTT	CASSLSANYNSPLHF
14	TRBV7-8	TRBD1	.	TRBJ1-3	TGTGCCAGCAGCTACAGGGGCTCTGGAAACACCATATATTTT	CASSYRGSGNTIYF
13	TRBV6-1	.	.	TRBJ1-6	TGTGCCAGCAGTGAGGGGCCTAATTCACCCCTCCACTTT	CASSEGPNSPLHF
14	TRBV19	.	.	TRBJ1-1	TGTGCCAGTAGTATTCAGGCACCGGGCACTGAAGCTTTCTTT	CASSIQAPGTEAFF
15	TRBV30	TRBD1	.	TRBJ2-7	TGTGCCTGGAGTGTTGGGACAGTGGGTACCTACGAGCAGTACTTC	CAWSVGTVGTYEQYF
15	TRBV28	.	.	TRBJ1-5	TGTGCCAGCAGACCTTACAGGGACGGCAATCAGCCCCAGCATTTT	CASRPYRDGNQPQHF
13	TRBV12-3/TRBV12-4	.	.	TRBJ2-7	TGTGCCAGCAGTTTAGGACGTATCTACGAGCAGTACTTC	CASSLGRIYEQYF
14	TRBV10-1	.	.	TRBJ1-6	TGCGCCAGCAGTGAGGGGCAGGCCGATTCACCCCTCCACTTT	CASSEGQADSPLHF
14	TRBV18	TRBD1	.	TRBJ2-7	TGTGCCAGCTCACCCCGGGACAGGGATGACGAGCAGTACTTC	CASSPRDRDDEQYF
15	TRBV5-1	.	.	TRBJ2-7	TGCGCCAGCAGCCCTGGCGGGGCAGAATCCTACGAGCAGTACTTC	CASSPGGAESYEQYF
15	TRBV5-1	.	.	TRBJ1-4	TGCGCCAGCAGCCCACCCGGGACGGTTAATGAAAAACTGTTTTTT	CASSPPGTVNEKLFF
12	TRBV4-1	.	.	TRBJ1-1	TGCGCCAGCGGGGAGGTTTACACTGAAGCTTTCTTT	CASGEVYTEAFF
14	TRBV11-2	.	.	TRBJ2-1	TGTGCCAGCAGCAGAGAGCGAAGGCTGGGTGAGCAGTTCTTC	CASSRERRLGEQFF
14	TRBV4-2	.	.	TRBJ1-2	TGTGCCAGCAGCCAAGATGTGGGGAACTATGGCTACACCTTC	CASSQDVGNYGYTF
15	TRBV11-1	.	.	TRBJ2-2	TGTGCCAGCAGCACTACTAGGAAGGCCACCGGGGAGCTGTTTTTT	CASSTTRKATGELFF
13	TRBV19	.	.	TRBJ1-5	TGTGCCAGTAGTCCGCTCCGCAATCAGCCCCAGCATTTT	CASSPLRNQPQHF